Listed here are 10 T cell receptor beta chains from one sample, sequenced in a study of shared clonotypes between healthy human individuals. Here immunoSEQ multiplex PCR was the method, and the copy in TCRdb shows in-frame clones only, minus some. The sample includes millions of clones, less than 95% of them seen just once. Naive CD8 cells lacked CD45RO and underwent positive selection for CCR7, leaving out terminally differentiated effector memory CD45RA+ cells. Material: naive CD8+ T cells sorted from blood. Every receptor here comes from a man aged 18 to 30 in good health.

The J gene is TRBJ1-1, the V gene TRBV29-1, with D tentatively TRBD1 (6 bases). The CDR3 is 11 residues long. Germline V CDR1 and CDR2: SQVTM, ANQGSEA. The CDR3 region is CRARGDTEAFF. In nucleotides, the CDR3 is TGCAGGGCGAGGGGGGACACTGAAGCTTTCTTT. The whole variable domain, remainder taken from reference TRBV29-1 and TRBJ1-1, is SAVISQKPSRDICQRGTSLTIQCQVDSQVTMMFWYRQQPGQSLTLIATANQGSEATYESGFVIDKFPISRPNLTFSTLTVSNMSPEDSSIYLCRARGDTEAFFGQGTRLTVV.

This clone was picked up one time. CDR3 in amino acids: CASSPTSSGNTIYF. In DNA form, the CDR3 reads TGTGCCAGCAGCCCTACCAGCTCTGGAAACACCATATATTTT. The chain couples TRBV9 to TRBJ1-3; no firm D call. The CDR3 totals 14 residues. CDR1 and CDR2 (germline): SGDLS, YYNGEE. The ends were cut back, 4 bases at V and 0 bases at J, with 8 bases in the middle.

The chain couples TRBV27 to TRBJ1-4; D is possibly TRBD1 (5 bases). Deletions cut 2 bases from V and 8 bases from J, with 15 bases between. The germline V gene encodes CDR1 MNHEY and CDR2 SMNVEV (reference sequence). The CDR3 loop spans 15 amino acids. The CDR3 reads CASSLGALYGEKLFF. The DNA for the CDR3 is TGTGCCAGCAGTTTAGGGGCCTTATACGGGGAAAAACTGTTTTTT.

CDR3: CASSEGMGYEQYF. The CDR3 DNA reads TGTGCCAGCAGTGAAGGCATGGGATACGAGCAGTACTTC. This chain links TRBV6-1 with TRBJ2-7; D is unclear. This CDR3 region has 13 residues. The V and J ends lost 1 base and 4 bases respectively, with 8 bases between them. Germline V gene sequence: CDR1 MNHNS, CDR2 SASEGT.

The V and J genes are TRBV5-6 and TRBJ1-1; possibly TRBD1 for D (5 bases). Trimming left V 4 bases short and J 3 bases short, with 16 bases between. Germline V lookup: CDR1 SGHDT, CDR2 YYEEEE. This CDR3 comprises 15 residues. The CDR3 loop reads CASSVTGARDTEAFF. The CDR3 region has the DNA TGTGCCAGCAGCGTAACCGGGGCGAGGGACACTGAAGCTTTCTTT.

V usage is TRBV6-1 and J usage is TRBJ1-5; no reliable D call. This CDR3 is 15 amino acids long. The V gene's germline CDR1 is MNHNS and CDR2 SASEGT. V was clipped by 4 bases and J by 0 bases, with 10 bases between them. In nucleotides, the CDR3 is TGTGCCAGCAGTGTCGGCCAGCTTAGCAATCAGCCCCAGCATTTT. This gives the protein CASSVGQLSNQPQHF.

The genes are TRBV7-9 and TRBJ2-7, with 8 bases matching TRBD1. Trimming removed 9 bases from V and 3 bases from J; junction bases left unmatched: 7. Germline assignment: CDR1 SEHNR and CDR2 FQNEAQ (reference sequence). The CDR3 has 13 amino acids. The DNA for the CDR3 is TGTGCCAGTACCGGGACAGGTCTCTACGAGCAGTACTTC. Translated: CASTGTGLYEQYF.

This rearrangement joins TRBV7-9 to TRBJ1-1; D unresolved. Trimming took off 2 bases at V and 0 bases at J, with 10 bases between the two ends. CDR1 is SEHNR, CDR2 FQNEAQ, per germline (reference sequence). The CDR3 sequence is 15 residues long. In DNA form, the CDR3 reads TGTGCCAGCAGCTTAAGTCAGATGATGAACACTGAAGCTTTCTTT. Translating it yields CASSLSQMMNTEAFF.

The genes are TRBV9 and TRBJ1-4; 8 nucleotides agree with TRBD1. The V and J ends lost 3 bases and 6 bases, in that order; junction bases with no gene match: 10. Germline CDR1 and CDR2: SGDLS and YYNGEE. This CDR3 comprises 16 residues. Here the CDR3 reads CASSGGPDRVDEKLFF. The CDR3 DNA reads TGTGCCAGCAGCGGGGGGCCGGACAGGGTGGATGAAAAACTGTTTTTT.

As to this clone: The sample holds other DNA sequences that translate to the same CDR3. The chain carries TRBV5-6 and TRBJ2-7; possible D gene TRBD2, 5 bases. The CDR3 sequence is 13 residues long. V was clipped by 2 bases and J by 0 bases, with 6 bases between them. Germline V CDR1 and CDR2: SGHDT, YYEEEE. The CDR3 reads CASSFGDSYEQYF. In DNA, the CDR3 is TGTGCCAGCAGCTTCGGGGACTCCTACGAGCAGTACTTC.